This TCR beta chain was sequenced during a study of technical replicates of blood from a few donors (dated by TCRdb to between 2016 and 2019). Receptor libraries were prepared by the immunoSEQ multiplex PCR assay. The table comes from immuneACCESS by way of TCRdb, which keeps in-frame sequences with V and J called. Part of the clones is missing from these tables; in studies checked, under half for an unresolved V gene and the rest for unknown reasons. The sample data list approximately 79,000 clones, and 85% to 95% of these were observed just once. The ten largest clones add up to roughly 0.26% of the sample. Concerning this clone itself: Its specific antigen is unknown. No much larger clonotype is one base removed from it; base qualities were not supplied.

The sequence was collected from a human donor in good health. The material sequenced was T cells isolated from PBMCs.

The sequence in DNA is TGTGCCAGCAGCCGTGGGGGGGGTCCGGGCATGAATGAAAAACTGTTTTTT. Its product reads: CASSRGGGPGMNEKLFF. Recombination joined TRBV5-6 with TRBJ1-4; the D gene is perhaps TRBD1, from 5 matching bases. From cysteine to phenylalanine, the CDR3 is 17 amino acids long. Kept here is only the CDR3 DNA, which spans 51 bases and is read in frame from base 1. V and J lose 4 bases and 5 bases, and a span of 21 bases separates them. In the germline V gene, CDR1 corresponds to SGHDT and CDR2 to YYEEEE.